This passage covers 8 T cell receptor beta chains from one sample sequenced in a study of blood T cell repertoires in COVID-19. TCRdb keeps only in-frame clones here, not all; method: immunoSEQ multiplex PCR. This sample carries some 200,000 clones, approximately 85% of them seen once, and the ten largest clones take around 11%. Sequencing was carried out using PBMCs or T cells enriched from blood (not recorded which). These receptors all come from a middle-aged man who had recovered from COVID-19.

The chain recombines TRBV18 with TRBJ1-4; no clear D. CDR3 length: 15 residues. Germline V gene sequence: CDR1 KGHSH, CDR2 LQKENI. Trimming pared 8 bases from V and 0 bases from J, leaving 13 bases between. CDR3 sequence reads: CASAINSATNEKLFF. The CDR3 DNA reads TGTGCCAGCGCAATTAACAGTGCAACTAATGAAAAACTGTTTTTT.

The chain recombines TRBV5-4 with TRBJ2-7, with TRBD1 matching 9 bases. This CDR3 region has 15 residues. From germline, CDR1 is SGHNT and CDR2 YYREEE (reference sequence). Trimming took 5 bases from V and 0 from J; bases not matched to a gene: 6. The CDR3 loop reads CASSDRTGASYEQYV. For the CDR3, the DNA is TGTGCCAGCAGTGACAGGACAGGGGCCTCCTACGAGCAGTACGTC.

The CDR3 loop reads CASSDGLAGVEEQFF. DNA of the CDR3: TGTGCCAGCTCGGACGGACTAGCGGGAGTAGAAGAGCAGTTCTTC. The chain employs TRBV27 and TRBJ2-1; 13 bases match TRBD2. Looked up from germline, CDR1 is MNHEY and CDR2 is SMNVEV (reference sequence). J was trimmed by 10 bases and V by 8 bases; bases with no gene match: 11. CDR3 length: 15 residues.

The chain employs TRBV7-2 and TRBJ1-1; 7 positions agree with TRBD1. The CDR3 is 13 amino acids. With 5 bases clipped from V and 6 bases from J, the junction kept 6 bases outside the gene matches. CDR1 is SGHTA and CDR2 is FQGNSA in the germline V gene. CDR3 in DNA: TGTGCCAGCAGCATCGACAGGGAGGCTGAAGCTTTCTTT. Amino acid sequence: CASSIDREAEAFF.

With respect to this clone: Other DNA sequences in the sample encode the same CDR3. This CDR3 reads CASSSGTVYGYTF. DNA for the CDR3: TGTGCCAGCAGTTCAGGGACAGTCTATGGCTACACCTTC. The chain has TRBV28 and TRBJ1-2, with TRBD1 matching 7 bases. Germline V gene sequence: CDR1 MDHEN, CDR2 SYDVKM. V was clipped by 4 bases and J by 4 bases; unmatched bases: 3. The CDR3 consists of 13 residues.

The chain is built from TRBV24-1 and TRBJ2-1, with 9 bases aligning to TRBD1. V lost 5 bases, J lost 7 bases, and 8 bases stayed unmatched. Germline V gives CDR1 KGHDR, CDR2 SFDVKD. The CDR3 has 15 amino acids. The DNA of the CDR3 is TGTGCCACCAGTGGCGGGACAGGGATATTAAATGAGCAGTTCTTC. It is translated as CATSGGTGILNEQFF.

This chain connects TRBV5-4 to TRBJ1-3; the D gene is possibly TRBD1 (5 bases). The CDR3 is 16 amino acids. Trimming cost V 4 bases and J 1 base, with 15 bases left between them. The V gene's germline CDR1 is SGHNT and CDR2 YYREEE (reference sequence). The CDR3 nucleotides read TGTGCCAGCAGCCCTAATGCGGGGGGGTCTGGAAACACCATATATTTT. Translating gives CASSPNAGGSGNTIYF.

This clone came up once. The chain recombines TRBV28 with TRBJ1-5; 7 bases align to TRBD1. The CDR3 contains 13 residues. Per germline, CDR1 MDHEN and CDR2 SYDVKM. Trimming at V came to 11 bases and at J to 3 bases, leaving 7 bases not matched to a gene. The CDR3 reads CAGQGDLNQPQHF. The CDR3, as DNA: TGTGCCGGTCAGGGGGACCTCAATCAGCCCCAGCATTTT.